This T cell receptor (beta chain) was sequenced in a study of neurological immune-mediated disorders. Broader study findings: HTLV-1-associated myelopathy ranked highest for TCR clonal expansion and multiple sclerosis lowest, beneath healthy controls.

With V trimmed by 1 base and J by 0 bases, 3 bases remained unmatched. Germline CDR1 SGHTA, CDR2 FQGTGA. The CDR3 spans 16 residues. This clonotype was picked up many times. Its target is unknown. Synthesis of cDNA was carried out by template-switch 5'RACE. The reaction used 10-nucleotide random UMIs. TCRdb passed the 5' RACE reads through MiXCR, listing each CDR3 protein once. Of 55,000 to 70,000 distinct CDR3 sequences listed, about 10% are singletons. Noted time point: longitudinal time-point 1 (baseline). 2 million PBMCs stored at -80 C were the source of the unsorted libraries. The rearrangement uses TRBV7-3 and TRBJ1-1, with 9 bases aligning to TRBD1. The sample taken for sequencing was PBMCs. The TCR comes from a male donor with HTLV-1-associated myelopathy (HAM/TSP). The CDR3 loop is CASSLRGQGLNTEAFF. DNA of the CDR3: TGTGCCAGCAGCTTAAGGGGACAGGGCTTGAACACTGAAGCTTTCTTT.